What follows are 12 T cell receptor beta chains derived from one specimen sequenced in a study of beta chain features in type 1 diabetes (dated by TCRdb to the late 2010s). Library preparation was by the immunoSEQ multiplex PCR assay. The entire amount of isolated RNA was reverse transcribed using the High Capacity cDNA Reverse Transcription Kit, so the sequenced TCRB transcripts were expressed ones. TCRdb re-hosts the immuneACCESS table, in-frame sequences only. Its copies lack some clones; in the studies checked, an unresolved V gene accounts for under half of them, and the cause for the rest is not known. The sample contains approximately 730,000 clones, roughly 12% of them found a single time. 0.022% of the sample is in the top ten clones. Broader findings and caveats from the paper: A moderate but significant shortening of TCRB CDR3 length was observed in type 1 diabetes patients in all four CD4+ subsets.

These receptors lack a known antigen. Material for sequencing was naive CD4+ T cells from blood. The sample's cell subset or site label, in plain terms: true naive CD4+ T cells. The source is a man aged 18 to 29 with type 1 diabetes.

This clone was observed a few times. The same CDR3 is also encoded by other DNA sequences in this sample. The rearrangement links TRBV5-6 to TRBJ2-5; D is unclear. Germline V gives CDR1 SGHDT, CDR2 YYEEEE. CDR3 length: 11 amino acids. V shed 1 base and J shed 5 bases, with 3 bases lying between them. DNA for the CDR3: TGTGCCAGCAGCTTGAGGGAGACCCAGTACTTC. It is translated as CASSLRETQYF.

V usage is TRBV5-4 and J usage is TRBJ1-5, with D possibly being TRBD1 (6 bases). This CDR3 region has 15 residues. Germline CDR1 reads SGHNT; CDR2 reads YYREEE (reference sequence). Trimming shortened V by 4 bases and J by 2 bases, and 13 bases separated the two germline ends. The chain's CDR3 is CASSEGESGNQPQHF. In nucleotides, the CDR3 is TGTGCCAGCAGCGAGGGGGAATCAGGCAATCAGCCCCAGCATTTT. The full variable domain, its missing parts supplied by reference TRBV5-4 and TRBJ1-5, is ETGVTQSPTHLIKTRGQQVTLRCSSQSGHNTVSWYQQALGQGPQFIFQYYREEENGRGNFPPRFSGLQFPNYSSELNVNALELDDSALYLCASSEGESGNQPQHFGDGTRLSIL.

This sequence joins TRBV12-5 and TRBJ2-1; 13 nucleotides agree with TRBD2. V dropped 0 bases and J dropped 4; count of bases not matched to a gene: 3. CDR3 size: 17 residues. Germline V CDR1 and CDR2: LGHNT, FRNRAP. The CDR3: CASGLVVTSGGYNEQFF. The CDR3 DNA sequence: TGTGCTAGTGGTTTGGTGGTGACTAGCGGGGGGTACAATGAGCAGTTCTTC.

This clone came up a few times. J is TRBJ1-4 and V is TRBV27; TRBD1 might be the D (5 bases). The germline V gene has CDR1 MNHEY and CDR2 SMNVEV (reference sequence). Deletions cut 6 bases from V and 3 bases from J, with 17 bases between. This CDR3 region has 16 residues. The CDR3 DNA follows: TGTGCCAGCAGCGATCTCACGGGACGGTCTAATGAAAAACTGTTTTTT. Its translation is CASSDLTGRSNEKLFF.

The rearrangement uses TRBV2 and TRBJ1-5; D unclear. Trimming left V 7 bases short and J 12 bases short, with 16 bases between. This CDR3 spans 12 amino acids. Germline loops: CDR1 SNHLY, CDR2 FYNNEI. The CDR3 protein is CASTEEGYRQHF. The CDR3 DNA reads TGTGCCAGCACGGAGGAGGGCTACCGCCAGCATTTT.

This rearrangement joins TRBV5-1 to TRBJ2-5; either TRBD1 or TRBD2 may supply D (6 bases each). Germline lookup yields CDR1 SGHRS and CDR2 YFSETQ. Between the trimmed V and J ends, which lost 4 bases and 1 base, there was a span of 20 bases. CDR3 length: 17 amino acids. The CDR3 sequence: CASSLEMGGSAQETQYF. In DNA, the CDR3 is TGCGCCAGCAGCCTTGAGATGGGGGGCTCCGCCCAAGAGACCCAGTACTTC.

J is TRBJ2-5 and V is TRBV4-2, with TRBD1 matching 8 bases. The DNA matches TRBJ2-7 better at its end, which makes the J call doubtful. Germline V gene data show CDR1 as LGHNA and CDR2 as YNFKEQ. This CDR3 is built from 15 residues. Written as DNA, the CDR3 is TGTGCCAGCAGCCCTCCGGGACAGGTGGGCTACGAGCAGTACTTC. Translating it yields CASSPPGQVGYEQYF.

The chain recombines TRBV10-3 with TRBJ2-7; a weak D match, TRBD1 (7 bases). Per germline, CDR1 ENHRY and CDR2 SYGVKD. Trimming removed 3 bases at V and 5 bases at J, with 14 bases between. The CDR3 is 14 residues long. DNA of the CDR3: TGTGCCATCAGTGACCTCCCAGGGGGGAACGAGCAGTACTTC. Protein sequence: CAISDLPGGNEQYF.

V usage is TRBV10-1 and J usage is TRBJ2-2; D gene unclear. CDR1 is WNHNN and CDR2 is SYGVQD in the germline V gene (reference sequence). Trimming left V 3 bases short and J 6 bases short, with 8 bases between. This CDR3 is 13 amino acids long. As DNA, the CDR3 is TGCGCCAGCAGTGATTCCCCGTCCGGGGAGCTGTTTTTT. Its protein is CASSDSPSGELFF.

In this sample, this clone turned up a few times. DNA for the CDR3: TGCACCAGCAGCCCAGCACAGGGGGTAGGGGACACTGAAGCTTTCTTT. This sequence encodes CTSSPAQGVGDTEAFF. The genes are TRBV1 and TRBJ1-1; the DNA was not used to check the table's D call, TRBD1. TRBV1 is an annotated pseudogene. The CDR3 sequence is 16 residues long.

Remarks on this clone: The same CDR3 is also encoded by other DNA sequences in this sample. The V and J genes are TRBV6-6 and TRBJ2-5; D might be TRBD2 (5 bases). Germline V lookup: CDR1 MNHNY, CDR2 SVGAGI (reference sequence). The CDR3 contains 13 residues. Trimming pared 2 bases from V and 4 bases from J, leaving 8 bases between. CDR3 bases: TGTGCCAGCAGTTACGCAGGAGGAGAGACCCAGTACTTC. Translated: CASSYAGGETQYF.

The chain uses TRBV30 and TRBJ2-1; no clear D. Trimming took off 5 bases at V and 6 bases at J, with 11 bases between the two ends. The CDR3 is 12 residues long. The germline V gene encodes CDR1 GTSNPN and CDR2 SVGIG (reference sequence). The CDR3 sequence is CAWGPLGNEQFF. The CDR3 DNA reads TGTGCCTGGGGGCCCCTCGGCAATGAGCAGTTCTTC.